This entry concerns a single T cell receptor beta chain. Its antigen is currently unknown. CDR1 and CDR2 from the germline V gene are DFQATT and SNEGSKA (reference sequence). The ends lost 0 bases at V and 4 bases at J; junction bases unmatched: 5. The CDR3 has 16 amino acids. This entry belongs to a study of CD8 T cells in ankylosing spondylitis. Whole-study findings and limits: Disease-linked clones reportedly concentrated significantly in matched ankylosing spondylitis synovial fluid. Blood of patients with ankylosing spondylitis appeared to be characterized by a TCR beta motif of eight highly homologous variants. In the blood and synovial fluid of reactive arthritis, some motif variants had been previously reported.

For TCR beta, libraries came from quantitative 5'-RACE with molecular barcodes. From the 5' RACE reads, TCRdb called clonotypes with MiXCR, one entry per CDR3 protein. The sample records approximately 220,000 distinct CDR3 sequences, around 25% being singletons. The source material was blood, either unsorted or a sorted T cell fraction (not recorded which). The J gene is TRBJ2-3, the V gene TRBV20-1, with 12 bases aligning to TRBD2. This clonotype was obtained from a male donor with ankylosing spondylitis or in good health (not recorded which). This chain's CDR3 is CSARDPGLAGPDTQYF. The CDR3 nucleotides are TGCAGTGCTAGAGATCCTGGACTAGCGGGACCAGATACGCAGTATTTT.